The clone carrying this T cell receptor beta chain was picked up many times. Its cognate antigen is unknown. The sample originates from a study of T cells after yellow fever vaccination. Study-wide findings and caveats: Most primary-vaccination clones reappeared after the booster (about 97% CD4, roughly 88% CD8). Within FACS-sorted repertoires, abundant clonotypes contaminating from the bulk population could be present. The secondary response was weaker, and its peak arrived faster, on day 5 versus 15.

TCRdb analysed the 5' RACE reads with MiXCR anew, one entry per CDR3 protein. The repertoire holds about 73,000 distinct CDR3 sequences, with 7.7% as singletons. The ends lost 1 base at V and 5 bases at J; junction bases unmatched: 7. Per the germline V gene, CDR1 is SGHRS and CDR2 is YFSETQ. CDR3 size: 15 residues. The rearrangement links TRBV5-1 to TRBJ2-5; 8 bases align to TRBD1. The sequence was collected from a man younger than 45 who received the YFV17D yellow fever vaccine. The sequencing used CD8+ T cells sorted from PBMCs, collected on the day of the yellow fever booster vaccination. CDR3 region: CASSLRPGGWETQYF. DNA for the CDR3: TGCGCCAGCAGCTTGAGGCCAGGGGGCTGGGAGACCCAGTACTTC.